This TCR beta chain was sequenced during a study of blood T cells in healthy people across ages. Overall study results and limits: The study found more naive CD4+ cells and higher diversity in long-lived than aged donors.

A second PCR of 7 to 11 cycles used a sample-barcoded 5' primer and a J-beta primer mix. TCRdb reprocessed the 5' RACE reads with MiXCR, giving one entry per CDR3 protein. The sample contains about 280,000 distinct CDR3 sequences, 25% to 30% of which appear only once. Notes on this clonotype: The antigen is not known.

Germline assignment: CDR1 SGHTA and CDR2 FQGNSA. V lost 5 bases, J lost 1 base, and 15 bases lay in between. The CDR3 is made up of 16 amino acids. J is TRBJ1-5 and V is TRBV7-2; D ambiguous. The specimen sequenced was blood. This sequence was found in a woman in her 70s in good health. The CDR3 here is CASSLTGVVSNQPQHF. The CDR3 coding sequence is TGTGCCAGCAGCCTCACTGGGGTCGTGAGCAATCAGCCCCAGCATTTT.